These 8 T cell receptor beta chains originate from one sample sequenced in a study of T cell clones after liver transplantation. This table comes from immunoSEQ multiplex PCR, and its TCRdb copy is limited to in-frame clones, with some not included. The table shows roughly 73,000 clones, with 75% to 90% occurring only once. Specimen: CD4+ T cells from blood, collected before liver transplant. The receptors derive from a human donor who received a liver transplant.

This clone was seen only a few times. V and J are TRBV18 and TRBJ2-6; the D gene is possibly TRBD2 (5 bases). The CDR3 has 17 amino acids. V was trimmed by 4 bases and J by 0 bases, leaving 13 bases between them. Germline CDR1 KGHSH, CDR2 LQKENI. CDR3 sequence: CASSRRGRSSGANVLTF. Here the CDR3 DNA reads TGTGCCAGCTCACGCCGAGGGCGCAGCTCTGGGGCCAACGTCCTGACTTTC.

The CDR3 DNA is TGTGCCAGCAGTACTAACTGGATAGGAGCTTTCTTT. Its translation: CASSTNWIGAFF. The chain links TRBV2 to TRBJ1-1, with D hard to call. The CDR3 is 12 amino acids. Per the germline V gene, CDR1 is SNHLY and CDR2 is FYNNEI. Trimming removed 5 bases at V and 10 bases at J, with 14 bases between.

This clone appeared a single time. In DNA, the CDR3 is TGCGCCAGCAGCCAAGGGATCCCAGGGGGAGGAGAGACCCAGTACTTC. Protein product: CASSQGIPGGGETQYF. The V gene is TRBV4-3, the J gene TRBJ2-5; D possibly corresponds to TRBD1 (7 bases). The germline CDR1 and CDR2 sequences are LGHNA and YSLEER. Trimming removed 1 base from V and 4 bases from J, with 16 bases in between. This CDR3 has 16 amino acids.

This clone was seen only once. This chain links TRBV10-3 with TRBJ2-7; 10 nucleotides agree with TRBD2. Unmatched junction bases numbered 7, after V lost 2 bases and J lost 0 bases. Germline-derived CDR1 and CDR2 are ENHRY and SYGVKD. This CDR3 spans 17 amino acids. The CDR3 region is CAISEALAGPSSYEQYF. For the CDR3, the DNA is TGTGCCATCAGTGAGGCACTAGCGGGGCCGAGCTCCTACGAGCAGTACTTC.

A few counts support this clone. This rearrangement joins TRBV13 to TRBJ1-5; D ambiguous. The germline V and J ends were trimmed by 5 bases and 3 bases, with 11 bases remaining between them. From germline, CDR1 is PRHDT and CDR2 FYEKMQ (reference sequence). The CDR3 totals 14 residues. CDR3 sequence: CASSRGRFNQPQHF. The CDR3 bases are TGTGCCAGCAGCCGAGGACGGTTCAATCAGCCCCAGCATTTT. Together with reference TRBV13 and TRBJ1-5, the CDR3 gives the full variable domain: AAGVIQSPRHLIKEKRETATLKCYPIPRHDTVYWYQQGPGQDPQFLISFYEKMQSDKGSIPDRFSAQQFSDYHSELNMSSLELGDSALYFCASSRGRFNQPQHFGDGTRLSIL.

The genes are TRBV7-2 and TRBJ2-7; TRBD1 might be the D (6 bases). V was clipped by 5 bases and J by 2 bases, with 10 bases between them. The CDR3 contains 13 residues. Germline V lookup: CDR1 SGHTA, CDR2 FQGNSA. The CDR3 DNA is TGTGCCAGCAGCGTGGGACAAGCCTACGAGCAGTACTTC. This encodes CASSVGQAYEQYF.

The gene calls are TRBV11-1 and TRBJ2-5; D is uncertain. The CDR3 is 15 residues long. Germline V gene sequence: CDR1 SGHAT, CDR2 FQDESV (reference sequence). Trimming pared 5 bases from V and 5 bases from J, leaving 18 bases between. CDR3 coding DNA: TGTGCCAGCAGCGGGTGGACCCCCGCAAGGGAGACCCAGTACTTC. Translating it yields CASSGWTPARETQYF.

The chain couples TRBV11-3 to TRBJ2-1; TRBD2 is a possible D gene (5 bases). This CDR3 is 13 amino acids long. Trimming cost V 5 bases and J 16 bases, with 21 bases left between them. Germline V gives CDR1 SGHNT, CDR2 YENEEA. CDR3 DNA sequence: TGTGCCAGCAGCCCCGACCCTACTAGTTCTGAATTCTTC. Protein sequence: CASSPDPTSSEFF. Drawing the rest from reference TRBV11-3 and TRBJ2-1, the complete variable domain is EAGVVQSPRYKIIEKKQPVAFWCNPISGHNTLYWYLQNLGQGPELLIRYENEEAVDDSQLPKDRFSAERLKGVDSTLKIQPAELGDSAVYLCASSPDPTSSEFFGPGTRLTVL.